This TCR beta chain appears in the sequencing data of a study of shared clonotypes between healthy human individuals. Assay used: immunoSEQ multiplex PCR; TCRdb lists only in-frame clones, some missing. The sample has some 2 million clones; roughly 95% are singletons. A note on this clone: As yet, its antigen is unknown.

Study results and caveats: The study found lower generation probabilities in non-shared clonotypes than in those shared by all four donors. On the whole, naive subsets had larger estimated richness than memory subsets had. Clonotype sharing among donors, it was expected, would be affected by sequencing depth. It was observed that 5% to 6% of naive CD4 clonotypes were shared across a handful of donors.

Terminally differentiated effector memory CD45RA+ cells were left out of the naive CD8 fraction, which was CD45RO-negative and positively selected for CCR7. The clonotype originates from a man aged 18-30 years in good health. The source material was naive CD8+ T cells sorted from blood.

Here the CDR3 DNA reads TGTGCCAGCAGCTTAGTTCCAGACCCCTACAATGAGCAGTTCTTC. Translating gives CASSLVPDPYNEQFF. V usage is TRBV7-9 and J usage is TRBJ2-1; D is ambiguous. The V and J ends lost 1 base and 2 bases respectively, with 9 bases between them. Germline V gene sequence: CDR1 SEHNR, CDR2 FQNEAQ (reference sequence). The CDR3 spans 15 residues.